A single T cell receptor beta chain is shown here with its context. This sample is part of a study of cytomegalovirus exposure and HLA in healthy donors. PCR was performed using 60 Vbeta and 13 Jbeta primers. Measured with immunoSEQ multiplex PCR; TCRdb has only the in-frame clones, and not every one. The top ten hold around 0.96% of the sample, which has 160,000 or so clones, approximately 88% seen once. This TCR was sampled from a young man in good health and CMV-seronegative. Material: PBMCs.

CDR3 in amino acids: CASRSRQTNQPQHF. For the CDR3, the DNA is TGTGCAAGTCGCTCCCGACAGACCAATCAGCCCCAGCATTTT. The chain has TRBV12-2 and TRBJ1-5; whether TRBD1, the table's D call, matches the DNA was not checked. TRBV12-2 is described as a pseudogene. This CDR3 has 14 residues.